This TCR beta chain is drawn from a study of blood T cell repertoires in COVID-19. The wider study: Acute and convalescent COVID-19 specimens originated in the United States, Italy and Spain. T cells, B-cell-depleted T cells, or PBMCs provided the cDNA or gDNA that served as material.

In the study's own analysis: Scientists estimated how many nucleated cells there were by amplifying reference gene primers. The data were produced by immunoSEQ multiplex PCR, yet TCRdb's version contains in-frame clones alone and is incomplete. The V and J calls and clone size come from that table; D and trimming were worked out from the DNA. The sample carries approximately 140,000 clones, around 88% recorded once. Germline V gene data show CDR1 as MNHEY and CDR2 as SMNVEV (reference sequence). The CDR3 totals 17 residues. Trimming cost V 6 bases and J 10 bases, with 30 bases left between them. Sequencing was done on a sample of peripheral blood. The rearrangement joins TRBV27 to TRBJ1-1; D possibly corresponds to TRBD1 (5 bases). The receptor comes from an older woman with acute or convalescent COVID-19. The CDR3: CASSHRMRGTLIRGAFF. CDR3 coding DNA: TGTGCCAGCAGCCACCGAATGCGTGGGACTTTAATTAGGGGAGCTTTCTTT.